These 31 T cell receptor beta chains were all obtained from the same sample, sequenced in a study of T-cell reconstitution after alpha-beta-depleted transplantation in children. Unique molecular identifiers were used to barcode this TCRbeta library. TCRdb called the PCR reads again in MiXCR, with one record for every CDR3 protein. The sample consists of about 980,000 distinct CDR3 sequences, about 26% of them appearing once. Sequenced material: PBMCs, mostly from graft donor cells, taken 360 days after TCRalphabeta/CD19-depleted stem cell transplant. These receptors all come from a boy less than two years old who had a stem cell transplant for SCID, so the T cells may come from the graft donor.

This clonotype was recorded a few times. The chain couples TRBV5-1 to TRBJ2-7; D not resolved. Trimming pared 0 bases from V and 1 base from J, leaving 8 bases between. This CDR3 is 14 amino acids long. CDR1 is SGHRS, CDR2 YFSETQ, per germline. The CDR3: CASSLEFRSYEQYF. Here the CDR3 DNA reads TGCGCCAGCAGCTTGGAATTTCGGTCCTACGAGCAGTACTTC.

In its sample, this clonotype was seen a few times. The chain couples TRBV20-1 to TRBJ2-3, with D possibly being TRBD1 (5 bases). The CDR3 consists of 15 residues. Germline V gene sequence: CDR1 DFQATT, CDR2 SNEGSKA (reference sequence). Trimming shortened V by 2 bases and J by 0 bases, and 12 bases separated the two germline ends. CDR3 sequence reads: CSARLSTASTDTQYF. The DNA of the CDR3 is TGCAGTGCTAGACTCTCGACAGCTAGCACAGATACGCAGTATTTT.

This clonotype was found a few times. The chain carries TRBV29-1 and TRBJ2-7, with a possible D match to TRBD1 (5 bases). Germline CDR1 reads SQVTM; CDR2 reads ANQGSEA. The CDR3 covers 12 residues. V lost 5 bases and J lost 5, with 13 bases in between. CDR3 DNA: TGCAGCGTTTGTATCAGGGCCAACGAGCAGTACTTC. Protein sequence: CSVCIRANEQYF.

The V and J genes are TRBV5-1 and TRBJ2-7; 9 bases align to TRBD1. V lost 3 bases to trimming and J lost 6 bases; unmatched junction nucleotides: 7. Germline V lookup: CDR1 SGHRS, CDR2 YFSETQ. The CDR3 totals 14 residues. CDR3: CASSSGQGRFEQYF. Written as DNA, the CDR3 is TGCGCCAGCAGCTCAGGACAGGGGAGGTTCGAGCAGTACTTC.

The sample holds a few counts of this clonotype. The chain couples TRBV5-6 to TRBJ1-2; no definite D call. Germline CDR1 and CDR2: SGHDT and YYEEEE. V was clipped by 4 bases and J by 0 bases, with 10 bases between them. This CDR3 contains 14 residues. The CDR3 loop reads CASSGRGANYGYTF. For the CDR3, the DNA is TGTGCCAGCAGCGGTCGGGGAGCTAACTATGGCTACACCTTC.

This clonotype was counted at least ten times. V gene TRBV12-3 or TRBV12-4 combines with J gene TRBJ2-3; D is unclear. The CDR3 extends over 11 amino acids. Trimming pared 6 bases from V and 2 bases from J, leaving 3 bases between. CDR3: CASRITDTQYF. CDR3 bases: TGTGCCAGCAGAATCACAGATACGCAGTATTTT.

This clonotype was seen a few times. The chain uses TRBV6-5 and TRBJ2-2, with 7 bases identical to TRBD2. Germline CDR1 MNHEY, CDR2 SVGAGI. V lost 0 bases to trimming and J lost 3 bases; unmatched junction nucleotides: 4. This CDR3 has 16 amino acids. Here the CDR3 DNA reads TGTGCCAGCAGTTACTCTCTGGGGAGGGACACCGGGGAGCTGTTTTTT. Translating gives CASSYSLGRDTGELFF.

This clonotype has a single count. The chain has TRBV7-9 and TRBJ1-2; the D gene is possibly TRBD1 (6 bases). V lost 5 bases and J lost 6, with 19 bases in between. CDR1 is SEHNR and CDR2 is FQNEAQ in the germline V gene (reference sequence). The CDR3 is 15 amino acids. The CDR3 DNA reads TGTGCCAGCAGCCATTTGACAGGCAGTTTCGATGGCTACACCTTC. Its protein product is CASSHLTGSFDGYTF.

This clonotype has ten or more counts. The rearrangement joins TRBV7-6 to TRBJ2-1; D not resolved. Trimming removed 1 base from V and 1 base from J, with 8 bases in between. The germline V gene has CDR1 SGHVS and CDR2 FNYEAQ. CDR3 length equals 15 residues. CDR3 in amino acids: CASSLEDLSYNEQFF. The CDR3 coding sequence is TGTGCCAGCAGCTTAGAGGACCTTTCCTACAATGAGCAGTTCTTC.

This chain connects TRBV24-1 to TRBJ2-3, with 7 bases identical to TRBD2. From germline, CDR1 is KGHDR and CDR2 SFDVKD. J was trimmed by 3 bases and V by 4 bases; bases with no gene match: 6. This CDR3 contains 15 residues. The CDR3 sequence is CATSDPGGRTDTQYF. The CDR3 DNA reads TGTGCCACCAGTGACCCGGGGGGAAGAACAGATACGCAGTATTTT.

The table lists this clonotype with a few counts. The chain carries TRBV5-1 and TRBJ1-5; 7 nucleotides agree with TRBD1. From germline, CDR1 is SGHRS and CDR2 YFSETQ. Trimming removed 4 bases from V and 4 bases from J; junction bases left unmatched: 8. This CDR3 contains 15 residues. In DNA form, the CDR3 reads TGCGCCAGCAGCAGAACAGGGGACGTGAATCAGCCCCAGCATTTT. Amino acids: CASSRTGDVNQPQHF.

The V and J genes are TRBV20-1 and TRBJ2-5; tentatively, D is TRBD2 (6 bases). V was trimmed by 3 bases and J by 5 bases, leaving 10 bases between them. Germline V lookup: CDR1 DFQATT, CDR2 SNEGSKA (reference sequence). The CDR3 runs 12 residues. In DNA form, the CDR3 reads TGCAGTGCTAGGCCGGGGGTTGAGACCCAGTACTTC. Its translation: CSARPGVETQYF.

V usage is TRBV9 and J usage is TRBJ2-7; TRBD1 agrees at 7 bases. The CDR3 is 13 amino acids. The germline V gene encodes CDR1 SGDLS and CDR2 YYNGEE. V lost 5 bases to trimming and J lost 4 bases; unmatched junction nucleotides: 6. CDR3 loop: CASSRTTGYEQYF. The CDR3 DNA sequence: TGTGCCAGCAGTCGCACGACAGGGTACGAGCAGTACTTC.

In its sample, this clonotype was seen many times. The chain joins TRBV28 to TRBJ2-1; D perhaps matches TRBD2 (7 bases). Germline assignment: CDR1 MDHEN and CDR2 SYDVKM. Trimming stripped 9 bases from V and 5 bases from J, with 20 bases between. The length of the CDR3 is 15 residues. In DNA, the CDR3 is TGTGCCAGTACCATCGGGGGGCCCCCCCACAATGAGCAGTTCTTC. Encoded protein: CASTIGGPPHNEQFF.

V usage is TRBV12-3 or TRBV12-4 and J usage is TRBJ2-5, with D perhaps matching TRBD2 (6 bases). The CDR3 consists of 13 residues. V was shortened by 7 bases and J by 4 bases, with 13 bases between the two germline ends. CDR3 nucleotides: TGTGCCAGCACCCAGGGACTCGTAGAGACCCAGTACTTC. Amino acids: CASTQGLVETQYF.

This rearrangement joins TRBV6-1 to TRBJ1-3; D call uncertain. From germline, CDR1 is MNHNS and CDR2 SASEGT. Trimming pared 7 bases from V and 2 bases from J, leaving 15 bases between. The CDR3 has 15 residues. CDR3 DNA: TGTGCCAGCACTCAAATAGGCGTGGCTGGAAACACCATATATTTT. Its protein is CASTQIGVAGNTIYF.

This chain connects TRBV5-1 to TRBJ2-3; D remains unclear. Per germline, CDR1 SGHRS and CDR2 YFSETQ. CDR3 length: 14 residues. The germline V and J ends were trimmed by 7 bases and 1 base, with 13 bases remaining between them. CDR3 in DNA: TGCGCCAGCGGTAGGTGGGTAGGCACAGATACGCAGTATTTT. Protein sequence: CASGRWVGTDTQYF.

This clonotype was seen a handful of times. The chain uses TRBV20-1 and TRBJ2-3; D is possibly TRBD1 (5 bases). Trimming cost V 3 bases and J 3 bases, with 13 bases left between them. The germline gives CDR1 DFQATT, CDR2 SNEGSKA (reference sequence). The CDR3 extends over 14 amino acids. The CDR3 spells CSASLNRPTDTQYF. The CDR3 nucleotides are TGCAGTGCTAGCCTTAACAGGCCGACAGATACGCAGTATTTT.

The rearrangement joins TRBV7-3 to TRBJ2-3; 9 bases map to TRBD2. The length of the CDR3 is 16 residues. The ends lost 5 bases at V and 2 bases at J; junction bases unmatched: 8. Germline lookup yields CDR1 SGHTA and CDR2 FQGTGA. The CDR3 region has the DNA TGTGCCAGCAGCCGCGGGAGGGGAACTAACACAGATACGCAGTATTTT. It codes for CASSRGRGTNTDTQYF.

V gene TRBV2 combines with J gene TRBJ2-7; D is unresolved. V was trimmed by 5 bases and J by 1 base, leaving 12 bases between them. The V gene's germline CDR1 is SNHLY and CDR2 FYNNEI. The CDR3 has 14 amino acids. Written as DNA, the CDR3 is TGTGCCAGCAGTCCGGTTGTTAGTTCCTACGAGCAGTACTTC. Its protein is CASSPVVSSYEQYF.

The chain is built from TRBV20-1 and TRBJ2-5; perhaps TRBD1 as D (5 bases). CDR3 length equals 13 residues. Looked up from germline, CDR1 is DFQATT and CDR2 is SNEGSKA (reference sequence). Trimming took off 3 bases at V and 4 bases at J, with 12 bases between the two ends. In DNA form, the CDR3 reads TGCAGTGCTAGGGACCGGACAAGAGAGACCCAGTACTTC. Encoded protein: CSARDRTRETQYF.

This clonotype was seen only a few times. The chain carries TRBV6-2 or TRBV6-3 and TRBJ2-1; D unresolved. The germline V and J ends were trimmed by 2 bases and 0 bases, with 2 bases remaining between them. This CDR3 spans 13 amino acids. From germline, CDR1 is MNHEY and CDR2 SVGEGT. The CDR3 region is CASSYNSYNEQFF. Written as DNA, the CDR3 is TGTGCCAGCAGTTACAACTCCTACAATGAGCAGTTCTTC.

This chain joins TRBV7-7 and TRBJ2-2; D is unresolved. The germline V gene encodes CDR1 SSHAT and CDR2 FNYEAQ (reference sequence). There are 14 residues in the CDR3. V shed 0 bases and J shed 6 bases, with 8 bases lying between them. CDR3 DNA sequence: TGTGCCAGCAGCTTAGCGAACAGCCCCGGGGAGCTGTTTTTT. Translated: CASSLANSPGELFF.

J is TRBJ1-2 and V is TRBV20-1; D unresolved. V gave up 3 bases and J gave up 2 bases, with 7 bases separating them. CDR1 is DFQATT and CDR2 is SNEGSKA in the germline V gene (reference sequence). CDR3 length equals 12 residues. The CDR3 spells CSASHLNYGYTF. The CDR3 nucleotides are TGCAGTGCTAGCCACCTCAACTATGGCTACACCTTC.

The J gene is TRBJ2-7, the V gene TRBV20-1; D possibly corresponds to TRBD1 (5 bases). CDR1 is DFQATT and CDR2 is SNEGSKA in the germline V gene (reference sequence). The CDR3 runs to 13 residues. V was shortened by 6 bases and J by 5 bases, with 17 bases between the two germline ends. The CDR3: CSADLGQGHEQYF. The DNA for the CDR3 is TGCAGTGCCGACCTCGGGCAGGGCCACGAGCAGTACTTC.

The chain is built from TRBV6-2 or TRBV6-3 and TRBJ1-1, with D uncertain. This CDR3 spans 13 amino acids. Germline CDR1 and CDR2: MNHEY and SVGEGT. The germline V and J ends were trimmed by 2 bases and 7 bases, with 11 bases remaining between them. The CDR3 reads CASSYPGPREAFF. CDR3 nucleotides: TGTGCCAGCAGTTACCCCGGGCCACGTGAAGCTTTCTTT.

This clonotype was counted only a few times. The CDR3: CASSQRVRGWTGGTEAFF. The CDR3 region has the DNA TGCGCCAGCAGCCAGAGGGTTCGGGGGTGGACGGGAGGAACTGAAGCTTTCTTT. The J gene is TRBJ1-1, the V gene TRBV4-1; TRBD1 is a possible D gene (5 bases). The germline CDR1 and CDR2 sequences are MGHRA and YSYEKL. The CDR3 has 18 residues. Trimming removed 3 bases from V and 5 bases from J, with 25 bases in between.

The chain combines TRBV5-1 with TRBJ2-3, with 8 bases aligning to TRBD1. The CDR3 is 14 residues long. Trimming cost V 10 bases and J 2 bases; bases outside gene matches: 9. CDR1 is SGHRS, CDR2 YFSETQ, per germline. The CDR3 DNA sequence: TGCGCCTGCTCGGGGACAGGTACCACAGATACGCAGTATTTT. Its translation: CACSGTGTTDTQYF.

This chain joins TRBV15 and TRBJ1-1; D possibly corresponds to TRBD1 (5 bases). In germline, CDR1 is LNHNV, CDR2 YYDKDF (reference sequence). Trimming cost V 5 bases and J 3 bases, with 16 bases left between them. The CDR3 extends over 15 amino acids. CDR3: CATSFALTQDTEAFF. Written as DNA, the CDR3 is TGTGCCACCAGCTTCGCACTCACACAGGACACTGAAGCTTTCTTT. Supplemented by reference TRBV15 and TRBJ1-1, the full variable domain reads DAMVIQNPRYQVTQFGKPVTLSCSQTLNHNVMYWYQQKSSQAPKLLFHYYDKDFNNEADTPDNFQSRRPNTSFCFLDIRSPGLGDTAMYLCATSFALTQDTEAFFGQGTRLTVV.

In its sample, this clonotype was seen once. This chain joins TRBV20-1 and TRBJ2-3; TRBD2 aligns across 11 bases. This CDR3 comprises 18 residues. Germline CDR1 reads DFQATT; CDR2 reads SNEGSKA (reference sequence). The V gene end was trimmed by 1 base and the J gene end by 10 bases; junction bases not matched to a gene: 19. CDR3 bases: TGCAGTGCTAGAGTCCTTGGACGTAGCGGGGGGGCAGGGGAGTCGCAGTATTTT. Translated, it gives CSARVLGRSGGAGESQYF.

This clonotype was detected a few times. The chain has TRBV6-5 and TRBJ2-1; tentatively, D is TRBD2 (6 bases). V was cut by 4 bases and J by 5 bases, with 15 bases left in between. In germline, CDR1 is MNHEY, CDR2 SVGAGI. The CDR3 totals 15 residues. The CDR3 protein is CASSSTRALHNEQFF. CDR3 sequence (DNA): TGTGCCAGCAGTTCGACTAGAGCTCTCCACAATGAGCAGTTCTTC.